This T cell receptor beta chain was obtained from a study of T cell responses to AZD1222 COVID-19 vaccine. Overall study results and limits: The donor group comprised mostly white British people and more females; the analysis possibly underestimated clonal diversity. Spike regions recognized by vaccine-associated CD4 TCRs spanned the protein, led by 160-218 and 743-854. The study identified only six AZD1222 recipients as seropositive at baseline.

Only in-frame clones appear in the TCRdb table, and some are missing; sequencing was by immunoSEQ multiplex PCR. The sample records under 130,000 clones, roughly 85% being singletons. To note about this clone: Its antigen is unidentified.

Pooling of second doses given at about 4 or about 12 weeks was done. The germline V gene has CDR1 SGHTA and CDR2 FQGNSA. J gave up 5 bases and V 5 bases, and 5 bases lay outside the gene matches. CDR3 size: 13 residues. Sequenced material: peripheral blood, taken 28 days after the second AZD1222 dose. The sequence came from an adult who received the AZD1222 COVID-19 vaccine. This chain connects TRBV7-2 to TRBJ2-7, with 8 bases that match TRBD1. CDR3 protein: CASSLDRDDEQYF. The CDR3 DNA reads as TGTGCCAGCAGCCTGGACAGGGACGACGAGCAGTACTTC.